These 26 T cell receptor beta chains originate from one sample sequenced in a study of control samples from healthy donors and cancer patients. Libraries were prepared by immunoSEQ multiplex PCR; TCRdb keeps only in-frame clonotypes and omits some of them. The table has some 200,000 clones, 85% to 95% seen once. The sample consisted of blood. These receptors originate from a man between 18 and 35 years old in good health.

This clone was detected many times. This chain uses TRBV5-1 with TRBJ1-5; D is uncertain. Germline V gives CDR1 SGHRS, CDR2 YFSETQ. This CDR3 is 13 amino acids long. V was shortened by 7 bases and J by 1 base, with 9 bases between the two germline ends. CDR3 nucleotides: TGCGCCAGCGCACTGAGGAGCAATCAGCCCCAGCATTTT. It yields the protein CASALRSNQPQHF.

DNA of the CDR3: TGTGCCAGCAGTGATCTCGCTAGCAGCTACAATGAGCAGTTCTTC. Its translation is CASSDLASSYNEQFF. The J gene is TRBJ2-1, the V gene TRBV25-1, with D perhaps TRBD2 (5 bases). Germline V gene lookup returns CDR1 MGHDK and CDR2 SYGVNS. This CDR3 is built from 15 residues. Trimming removed 3 bases from V and 3 bases from J, with 12 bases in between.

For the CDR3, the DNA is TGTGCCAGCAGTGAGTCCGGGACAGCCTCTCTCCAGAAGGCCCAGTACTTC. Translating it yields CASSESGTASLQKAQYF. This rearrangement joins TRBV25-1 to TRBJ2-5; 7 bases line up with TRBD1. V shed 3 bases, J shed 9 bases, and the junction held 19 bases outside the gene matches. Germline V gene sequence: CDR1 MGHDK, CDR2 SYGVNS. CDR3 length: 17 residues.

The V and J genes are TRBV7-2 and TRBJ1-1, with 9 bases lining up with TRBD1. V gave up 5 bases and J gave up 4 bases; unmatched junction bases: 8. Germline loops: CDR1 SGHTA, CDR2 FQGNSA. The CDR3 runs 15 residues. The CDR3 sequence: CASSLKGTGITEAFF. DNA of the CDR3: TGTGCCAGCAGCCTAAAGGGGACAGGGATCACTGAAGCTTTCTTT.

This clone has only one observation. The chain uses TRBV9 and TRBJ2-1; 7 bases align to TRBD2. The V gene's germline CDR1 is SGDLS and CDR2 YYNGEE. V trimming: 7 bases; J trimming: 3 bases; junction bases outside the gene matches: 10. The CDR3 covers 15 residues. This CDR3 is CASAGVGADYNEQFF. The CDR3 DNA reads TGTGCCAGCGCGGGGGTGGGAGCAGACTACAATGAGCAGTTCTTC. The variable domain in full, completed from reference TRBV9 and TRBJ2-1, reads DSGVTQTPKHLITATGQRVTLRCSPRSGDLSVYWYQQSLDQGLQFLIQYYNGEERAKGNILERFSAQQFPDLHSELNLSSLELGDSALYFCASAGVGADYNEQFFGPGTRLTVL.

The V and J genes are TRBV6-5 and TRBJ2-7; 10 nucleotides agree with TRBD1. Germline values: CDR1 MNHEY, CDR2 SVGAGI. V lost 6 bases to trimming and J lost 6 bases; unmatched junction nucleotides: 8. The length of the CDR3 is 14 residues. Here the CDR3 reads CASSWRQGAREQYF. The CDR3 nucleotides read TGTGCCAGCAGCTGGAGACAGGGGGCGCGCGAGCAGTACTTC.

The V gene is TRBV6-5, the J gene TRBJ2-4; D possibly corresponds to TRBD1 (5 bases). This CDR3 spans 14 amino acids. Trimming took 7 bases from V and 0 from J, leaving 10 bases between them. The germline CDR1 and CDR2 sequences are MNHEY and SVGAGI. The CDR3 sequence: CASKATVAKNIQYF. In nucleotides, the CDR3 is TGTGCCAGCAAGGCGACAGTAGCCAAAAACATTCAGTACTTC.

This sequence joins TRBV28 and TRBJ2-7; the match to TRBD1 covers 10 bases. Trimming took 1 base from V and 2 from J; bases not matched to a gene: 5. CDR3 size: 16 residues. The germline V gene has CDR1 MDHEN and CDR2 SYDVKM. The CDR3 loop reads CASSLSVGQGAYEQYF. In nucleotides, the CDR3 is TGTGCCAGCAGTTTATCCGTCGGACAGGGGGCCTACGAGCAGTACTTC.

This rearrangement joins TRBV24-1 to TRBJ2-5, with D possibly being TRBD2 (5 bases). Germline values: CDR1 KGHDR, CDR2 SFDVKD. V was trimmed by 10 bases and J by 5 bases, leaving 19 bases between them. CDR3 length: 14 amino acids. Here the CDR3 reads CATKNLAPQETQYF. Written as DNA, the CDR3 is TGTGCCACAAAAAACCTAGCCCCGCAGGAGACCCAGTACTTC.

The table lists this clone with a few counts. Sequence at one end of the junction differs from germline and may be a read error. CDR3 sequence reads: CASSLVREGRSRYTF. The CDR3, as DNA: TGTGCCAGCAGTTTGGTCCGGGAAGGCAGATCCCGCTACACCTTC. This rearrangement joins TRBV5-6 to TRBJ1-2; no firm D call. The CDR3 is 15 amino acids. CDR1 is SGHDT and CDR2 is YYEEEE in the germline V gene.

There are a few counts of this clone. This chain joins TRBV18 and TRBJ2-7; maybe TRBD2 (5 bases). Germline CDR1 KGHSH, CDR2 LQKENI. Between the trimmed V and J ends, which lost 3 bases and 6 bases, there was a span of 9 bases. This CDR3 has 12 amino acids. The CDR3 region is CASSPFGVEQYF. CDR3 nucleotide sequence: TGTGCCAGCTCACCCTTCGGGGTCGAGCAGTACTTC.

The J gene is TRBJ2-7, the V gene TRBV5-1; 8 nucleotides agree with TRBD1. The germline V gene has CDR1 SGHRS and CDR2 YFSETQ. V gave up 4 bases and J gave up 2 bases; unmatched junction bases: 8. CDR3 length: 15 residues. The CDR3 DNA follows: TGCGCCAGCAGCCCCTGGACAGGGCCTACCTACGAGCAGTACTTC. This gives the protein CASSPWTGPTYEQYF.

The gene calls are TRBV7-3 and TRBJ2-2, with 10 nucleotides matching TRBD2. Germline CDR1 is SGHTA and CDR2 is FQGTGA. V lost 4 bases to trimming and J lost 7 bases; unmatched junction nucleotides: 15. This CDR3 is 18 amino acids long. The CDR3: CASSSSSIAGGLDGELFF. The DNA for the CDR3 is TGTGCCAGCAGCTCTTCGAGCATAGCGGGGGGACTCGACGGGGAGCTGTTTTTT. The complete variable domain, with remaining parts taken from reference TRBV7-3 and TRBJ2-2, reads GAGVSQTPSNKVTEKGKYVELRCDPISGHTALYWYRQSLGQGPEFLIYFQGTGAADDSGLPNDRFFAVRPEGSVSTLKIQRTERGDSAVYLCASSSSSIAGGLDGELFFGEGSRLTVL.

This clone was seen a handful of times. The chain employs TRBV4-1 and TRBJ1-5; no reliable D call. Germline V gene data show CDR1 as MGHRA and CDR2 as YSYEKL. With 0 bases removed from V and 7 bases from J, the gap between germline ends came to 13 bases. This CDR3 spans 15 amino acids. The CDR3 here is CASSQDIEVRQPQHF. The CDR3, as DNA: TGCGCCAGCAGCCAAGATATCGAGGTAAGGCAGCCCCAGCATTTT.

The chain is built from TRBV30 and TRBJ1-2; D is possibly TRBD1 (5 bases). The V end lost 3 bases, the J end lost 4 bases, and 9 bases lay between the germline ends. CDR3 length: 12 residues. CDR1 is GTSNPN, CDR2 SVGIG, per germline (reference sequence). CDR3 in amino acids: CAWSGDSYGYTF. CDR3 DNA sequence: TGTGCCTGGAGCGGCGACAGCTATGGCTACACCTTC. Looking up the rest from reference TRBV30 and TRBJ1-2 gives the full variable domain: SQTIHQWPATLVQPVGSPLSLECTVEGTSNPNLYWYRQAAGRGLQLLFYSVGIGQISSEVPQNLSASRPQDRQFILSSKKLLLSDSGFYLCAWSGDSYGYTFGSGTRLTVV.

The V call is TRBV5-4, the J call TRBJ1-2; possibly TRBD1 for D (6 bases). Germline V gives CDR1 SGHNT, CDR2 YYREEE (reference sequence). V lost 3 bases, J lost 5 bases, and 17 bases lay in between. The CDR3 runs 15 residues. The CDR3 bases are TGTGCCAGCAGCTCAGGTCTTACAGGGTTATATGGCTACACCTTC. Its protein product is CASSSGLTGLYGYTF.

The gene calls are TRBV2 and TRBJ2-2; D gene ambiguous. This CDR3 is 14 amino acids long. Germline CDR1 and CDR2: SNHLY and FYNNEI. Trimming took 5 bases from V and 4 from J, leaving 11 bases between them. The CDR3, as DNA: TGTGCCAGCAGTTTCCGTCCGGGCACCGGGGAGCTGTTTTTT. Residues: CASSFRPGTGELFF. Full variable domain (rest looked up from reference TRBV2 and TRBJ2-2): EPEVTQTPSHQVTQMGQEVILRCVPISNHLYFYWYRQILGQKVEFLVSFYNNEISEKSEIFDDQFSVERPDGSNFTLKIRSTKLEDSAMYFCASSFRPGTGELFFGEGSRLTVL.

The genes are TRBV5-4 and TRBJ2-3; D is possibly TRBD1 (5 bases). The germline gives CDR1 SGHNT, CDR2 YYREEE (reference sequence). V was shortened by 0 bases and J by 7 bases, with 12 bases between the two germline ends. The CDR3 is 14 residues long. CDR3 protein: CASSLEGAGYTQYF. The CDR3 coding sequence is TGTGCCAGCAGCTTGGAAGGGGCTGGTTATACGCAGTATTTT. The entire variable domain, with the rest obtained from reference TRBV5-4 and TRBJ2-3, is as follows: ETGVTQSPTHLIKTRGQQVTLRCSSQSGHNTVSWYQQALGQGPQFIFQYYREEENGRGNFPPRFSGLQFPNYSSELNVNALELDDSALYLCASSLEGAGYTQYFGPGTRLTVL.

CDR3 sequence: CASSLGFPDTGELFF. CDR3 nucleotide sequence: TGTGCCAGCAGTTTGGGGTTCCCGGACACCGGGGAGCTGTTTTTT. This chain links TRBV27 with TRBJ2-2; D call uncertain. Germline CDR1 and CDR2: MNHEY and SMNVEV (reference sequence). Trimming shortened V by 3 bases and J by 3 bases, and 11 bases separated the two germline ends. This CDR3 is 15 amino acids long.

J is TRBJ2-2 and V is TRBV4-2, with a possible D match to TRBD1 (5 bases). V was trimmed by 0 bases and J by 3 bases, leaving 8 bases between them. There are 15 residues in the CDR3. Germline values: CDR1 LGHNA, CDR2 YNFKEQ. CDR3 sequence: CASSQDLGDTGELFF. CDR3 DNA: TGTGCCAGCAGCCAAGATTTAGGGGACACCGGGGAGCTGTTTTTT.

The chain carries TRBV4-1 and TRBJ2-5; D may be TRBD1 or TRBD2 (5 bases each). The CDR3 length is 14 residues. The germline V and J ends were trimmed by 6 bases and 4 bases, with 15 bases remaining between them. Germline-derived CDR1 and CDR2 are MGHRA and YSYEKL. CDR3 region: CASRSSGLAETQYF. The DNA of the CDR3 is TGCGCCAGCAGGAGCTCGGGGCTTGCAGAGACCCAGTACTTC.

The genes are TRBV10-3 and TRBJ2-3, with 7 bases aligning to TRBD1. Trimming cost V 6 bases and J 0 bases; bases outside gene matches: 18. The CDR3 runs to 19 residues. The germline CDR1 and CDR2 sequences are ENHRY and SYGVKD. CDR3: CAIRREPGHRGVSTDTQYF. Here the CDR3 DNA reads TGTGCCATCAGACGAGAACCAGGGCACAGGGGTGTTAGCACAGATACGCAGTATTTT.

The rearrangement joins TRBV5-1 to TRBJ1-1, with D unresolved. The germline CDR1 and CDR2 sequences are SGHRS and YFSETQ. CDR3 length: 15 residues. V was cut by 6 bases and J by 0 bases, with 15 bases left in between. This CDR3 reads CASTSDVKMNTEAFF. The CDR3, as DNA: TGCGCCAGCACCTCTGACGTAAAAATGAACACTGAAGCTTTCTTT.

The chain is built from TRBV14 and TRBJ2-6; the D is unclear. This CDR3 has 13 residues. The germline V gene encodes CDR1 SGHDN and CDR2 FVKESK. V lost 5 bases, J lost 0 bases, and 2 bases lay in between. The CDR3 region has the DNA TGTGCCAGCAGCATCTCTGGGGCCAACGTCCTGACTTTC. This gives the protein CASSISGANVLTF.

This sequence joins TRBV20-1 and TRBJ1-2; weak D call: TRBD1 (5 bases). Germline V gives CDR1 DFQATT, CDR2 SNEGSKA (reference sequence). The CDR3 totals 11 residues. The ends were cut back, 4 bases at V and 7 bases at J, with 10 bases in the middle. The CDR3 DNA sequence: TGCAGTGCTAAGGCGGGGGTTGGCTACACCTTC. Translating gives CSAKAGVGYTF.

This clone was found once. This chain uses TRBV9 with TRBJ1-6; no reliable D call. V was shortened by 0 bases and J by 2 bases, with 9 bases between the two germline ends. CDR1 SGDLS and CDR2 YYNGEE come from the germline V gene. The CDR3 is 16 residues long. The CDR3 sequence: CASSVGMGPYNSPLHF. The CDR3 nucleotides read TGTGCCAGCAGCGTAGGCATGGGTCCCTATAATTCACCCCTCCACTTT.